This T cell receptor (beta chain) was observed in a study of T-cell reconstitution after alpha-beta-depleted transplantation in children. Unique molecular identifiers were used in preparing the TCRbeta library. TCRdb used MiXCR to reprocess the PCR reads, holding one entry per CDR3 protein. This table has about 340,000 distinct CDR3 sequences, under 20% appearing once. Broader study findings: Surviving recipient T cells and thymic progenitors accounted for the high day-60 TCRbeta diversity observed in some patients. Several hundred graft clones that had expanded were reportedly the source of alpha-beta T cells about two months after transplant. At one year after transplant, newly produced T cells mostly accounted for T-cell counts and diversity.

Trimming cost V 3 bases and J 8 bases, with 1 base left between them. Per the germline V gene, CDR1 is DFQATT and CDR2 is SNEGSKA (reference sequence). The CDR3 is 8 residues long. This clonotype was seen a handful of times. Its cognate antigen is unknown. Sequences were derived from PBMCs, mostly from graft donor cells, sampled 360 days after TCRalphabeta/CD19-depleted stem cell transplant. This clonotype was obtained from a male patient under 10 years old who had a stem cell transplant for acute lymphoblastic leukemia, so the T cells may come from the graft donor. This chain links TRBV20-1 with TRBJ1-1; D not certain. CDR3 in DNA: TGCAGTGCTAGGGAAGCTTTCTTT. Translated: CSAREAFF.